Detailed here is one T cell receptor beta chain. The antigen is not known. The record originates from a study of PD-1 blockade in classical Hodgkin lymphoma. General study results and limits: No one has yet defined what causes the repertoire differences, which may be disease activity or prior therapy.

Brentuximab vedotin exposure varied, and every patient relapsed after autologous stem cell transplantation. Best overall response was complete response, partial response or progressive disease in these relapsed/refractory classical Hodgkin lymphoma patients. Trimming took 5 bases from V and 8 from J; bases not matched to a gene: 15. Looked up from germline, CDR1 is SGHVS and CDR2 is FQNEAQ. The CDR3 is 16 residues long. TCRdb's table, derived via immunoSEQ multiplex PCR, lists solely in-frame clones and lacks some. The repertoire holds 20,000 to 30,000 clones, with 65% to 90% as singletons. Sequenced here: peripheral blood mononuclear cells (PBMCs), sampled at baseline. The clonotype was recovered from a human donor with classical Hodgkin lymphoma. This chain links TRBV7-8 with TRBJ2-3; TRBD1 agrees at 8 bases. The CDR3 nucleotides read TGTGCCAGCAGCCAAGGACAGGGACTCAATTTCGGTACGCAGTATTTT. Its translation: CASSQGQGLNFGTQYF.